This TCR beta chain emerged from a study of T cells in women clearing cervical HPV infection. Whole-study context: Control women cleared a single incident HPV16 infection within 12 months.

Generated by immunoSEQ multiplex PCR, the TCRdb table keeps only in-frame clones and is missing some. The record lists under 35,000 clones, of which the ten most abundant hold about 4%. About this clone: The sequence runs out 3 residues before the end of the CDR3; the remainder is reconstructed from the germline J gene.

CDR3 size: 13 residues. Germline V gene lookup returns CDR1 SGHNT and CDR2 YENEEA. Trimming cost V 4 bases and J 7 bases, with 11 bases left between them. Sequencing was done on a sample of blood buffy coat. This TCR came from a woman between 18 and 70 years old with a cervical HPV16 infection that either progressed to CIN3+ or cleared (not recorded which). This rearrangement joins TRBV11-3 to TRBJ2-1; D is possibly TRBD2 (6 bases). The covered CDR3 bases are TGTGCCAGCAGCTCCGAGGAGGGGAATGAG. Its protein is CASSSEEGNE. The complete CDR3 sequence is CASSSEEGNEQFF. The full variable domain, rest sourced from reference TRBV11-3 and TRBJ2-1, is EAGVVQSPRYKIIEKKQPVAFWCNPISGHNTLYWYLQNLGQGPELLIRYENEEAVDDSQLPKDRFSAERLKGVDSTLKIQPAELGDSAVYLCASSSEEGNEQFFGPGTRLTVL.